This TCR beta chain derives from a study of T-cell reconstitution after alpha-beta-depleted transplantation in children. This clonotype was recorded at least ten times. CDR3 size: 13 residues. The V gene end was trimmed by 6 bases and the J gene end by 6 bases; junction bases not matched to a gene: 8. The V gene's germline CDR1 is ENHRY and CDR2 SYGVKD. Construction of the TCRbeta library involved unique molecular identifiers. TCRdb reprocessed the PCR reads with MiXCR, giving one entry per CDR3 protein. The sample has 250,000 to 350,000 distinct CDR3 sequences, about a tenth seen once. Sample: PBMCs from the stem cell graft donor, taken from the stem cell graft. This TCR came from a human donor who donated a stem cell graft to a child with SCID. The V and J genes are TRBV10-3 and TRBJ2-7; 7 nucleotides align to TRBD2. The CDR3 nucleotides read TGTGCCATCAGCGATATACTAGCGCTCGAGCAGTACTTC. It codes for CAISDILALEQYF.